These T cell receptor beta chains were read from a single sample in a study of CD8+ T cells in alopecia areata. Generated by immunoSEQ multiplex PCR, the TCRdb table keeps only in-frame clones and is missing some. The sample includes some 180,000 clones, approximately 49% seen only once; the top ten take around 10%. Sample: CD8+ T cells sorted from blood, taken at roughly week 52, from a patient treated with tofacitinib. These receptors were taken from a human donor with alopecia areata. Both conserved end residues are part of each CDR3. A D gene is named only where the DNA matches it firmly. Clone size is stated in some rows and not others, as once, few, many or a class when expanded.

j_gene: TRBJ2-5
len: 12
d_gene: -
v_gene: TRBV2
abundance: -
CDR3nt: TGTGCCACCTGGGTCTCTGGTGAGACCCAGTACTTC
CDR3aa: CATWVSGETQYF

j_gene: TRBJ2-7
len: 14
d_gene: TRBD1
v_gene: TRBV13
abundance: -
CDR3nt: TGTGCCAGCAGCTCCGGGACAGGACCCTACGAGCAGTACTTC
CDR3aa: CASSSGTGPYEQYF

j_gene: TRBJ2-3
len: 15
d_gene: TRBD2
v_gene: TRBV9
abundance: -
CDR3nt: TGTGCCAGCAGCGGACTAGCGGGGTCCACAGATACGCAGTATTTT
CDR3aa: CASSGLAGSTDTQYF

j_gene: TRBJ1-1
len: 14
d_gene: TRBD1
v_gene: TRBV4-1
abundance: many
CDR3nt: TGCGCCAGCAGCCACGCGGACAGGGTGGCTGAAGCTTTCTTT
CDR3aa: CASSHADRVAEAFF

j_gene: TRBJ2-1
len: 16
d_gene: -
v_gene: TRBV7-8
abundance: -
CDR3nt: TGTGCCAGCAGCTTATTAGGTCACAGGGATAGCAATGAGCAGTTCTTC
CDR3aa: CASSLLGHRDSNEQFF

j_gene: TRBJ2-1
len: 18
d_gene: -
v_gene: TRBV7-3
abundance: -
CDR3nt: TGTGCCAGCAGCTTAAGAGATCGGGGGGCCGGTTTCTACAATGAGCAGTTCTTC
CDR3aa: CASSLRDRGAGFYNEQFF

j_gene: TRBJ2-7
len: 14
d_gene: TRBD1
v_gene: TRBV10-2
abundance: -
CDR3nt: TGCGCCAGCTTGGGGGACAGTCAAACTTACGAGCAGTACTTC
CDR3aa: CASLGDSQTYEQYF

j_gene: TRBJ1-4
len: 15
d_gene: -
v_gene: TRBV30
abundance: -
CDR3nt: TGTGCCTGGAGTCATCGCATGTCAATAAACGAAAAACTGTTTTTT
CDR3aa: CAWSHRMSINEKLFF

j_gene: TRBJ1-1
len: 14
d_gene: -
v_gene: TRBV5-4
abundance: once
CDR3nt: TGTGCCAGCAGCCTGGAGGGAATGAACACTGAAGCTTTCTTT
CDR3aa: CASSLEGMNTEAFF

j_gene: TRBJ2-3
len: 15
d_gene: TRBD2
v_gene: TRBV19
abundance: -
CDR3nt: TGTGCCAGTAGTAATGGGGCGACTAGCCCAGATACGCAGTATTTT
CDR3aa: CASSNGATSPDTQYF

j_gene: TRBJ2-7
len: 12
d_gene: -
v_gene: TRBV5-4
abundance: -
CDR3nt: TGTGCCAGCAGCTCCCCCTTCAGAGAGCAGTACTTC
CDR3aa: CASSSPFREQYF

j_gene: TRBJ1-1
len: 16
d_gene: TRBD1
v_gene: TRBV29-1
abundance: -
CDR3nt: TGCAGCGTCCGACGAGACAGGGGATACGATGCCACTGAAGCTTTCTTT
CDR3aa: CSVRRDRGYDATEAFF

j_gene: TRBJ1-6
len: 14
d_gene: TRBD1
v_gene: TRBV27
abundance: -
CDR3nt: TGTGCCAGCAGTTTACTAGGGGGCAATTCACCCCTCCACTTT
CDR3aa: CASSLLGGNSPLHF

j_gene: TRBJ2-7
len: 14
d_gene: TRBD1
v_gene: TRBV29-1
abundance: -
CDR3nt: TGCAGCGTTGGAGGACAGGGTATTTACTACGAGCAGTACTTC
CDR3aa: CSVGGQGIYYEQYF

j_gene: TRBJ2-7
len: 13
d_gene: -
v_gene: TRBV13
abundance: -
CDR3nt: TGTGCCAGCAGCTCGATCAGGGTGGAGGAGCAGTACTTC
CDR3aa: CASSSIRVEEQYF

j_gene: TRBJ2-3
len: 14
d_gene: -
v_gene: TRBV4-1
abundance: -
CDR3nt: TGCGCCAGCAGCCAAGATTCCAGGGCGGATACGCAGTATTTT
CDR3aa: CASSQDSRADTQYF

j_gene: TRBJ2-7
len: 12
d_gene: -
v_gene: TRBV30
abundance: few
CDR3nt: TGTGCCTGGAATAGCAGGGTTGACGAGCAGTACTTC
CDR3aa: CAWNSRVDEQYF

j_gene: TRBJ2-3
len: 15
d_gene: -
v_gene: TRBV5-1
abundance: few
CDR3nt: TGCGCCAGCAGCTTTGCGGGTCAGGGACCAGATACGCAGTATTTT
CDR3aa: CASSFAGQGPDTQYF

j_gene: TRBJ1-1
len: 13
d_gene: -
v_gene: TRBV30
abundance: -
CDR3nt: TGTGCCTGGAGATTCGACCGCAACACTGAAGCTTTCTTT
CDR3aa: CAWRFDRNTEAFF

j_gene: TRBJ2-7
len: 12
d_gene: -
v_gene: TRBV2
abundance: -
CDR3nt: TGTGCCAGCAGTGAGGAGAACCTGGGGCAGTACTTC
CDR3aa: CASSEENLGQYF

j_gene: TRBJ1-2
len: 14
d_gene: -
v_gene: TRBV6-5
abundance: -
CDR3nt: TGTGCCAGCAGTCAGGGAGACGCTAACTATGGCTACACCTTC
CDR3aa: CASSQGDANYGYTF

j_gene: TRBJ2-7
len: 13
d_gene: -
v_gene: TRBV6-5
abundance: once
CDR3nt: TGTGCCAGCAGTTTCCCGGGGTCGAGGGAGCAGTACTTC
CDR3aa: CASSFPGSREQYF

j_gene: TRBJ2-7
len: 14
d_gene: -
v_gene: TRBV5-5
abundance: once
CDR3nt: TGTGCCAGCCACCATAATATTGAATCCTACGAGCAGTACTTC
CDR3aa: CASHHNIESYEQYF

j_gene: TRBJ2-7
len: 19
d_gene: TRBD1
v_gene: TRBV4-3
abundance: -
CDR3nt: TGCGCCAGCAGCCAAGACCCTCGGCAGGAGGGACAGGGCACCTACGAGCAGTACTTC
CDR3aa: CASSQDPRQEGQGTYEQYF

j_gene: TRBJ2-5
len: 18
d_gene: -
v_gene: TRBV30
abundance: -
CDR3nt: TGTGCCTGGAGTGCGCGGTATTCGGCGGGGGCCAATCAGGAGACCCAGTACTTC
CDR3aa: CAWSARYSAGANQETQYF

j_gene: TRBJ2-3
len: 15
d_gene: -
v_gene: TRBV25-1
abundance: -
CDR3nt: TGTGCCAGCAGTGTACTTGGGTCCCCCACAGATACGCAGTATTTT
CDR3aa: CASSVLGSPTDTQYF

j_gene: TRBJ1-5
len: 15
d_gene: TRBD1
v_gene: TRBV4-1
abundance: -
CDR3nt: TGCGCCAGCAGCCAAAATAACAGGGGAATTCAGCCCCAGCATTTT
CDR3aa: CASSQNNRGIQPQHF

j_gene: TRBJ1-2
len: 11
d_gene: -
v_gene: TRBV25-1
abundance: -
CDR3nt: TGTGCCAGCAGTGAATTGGAGGGCTACACCTTC
CDR3aa: CASSELEGYTF

j_gene: TRBJ2-5
len: 11
d_gene: -
v_gene: TRBV11-2
abundance: few
CDR3nt: TGTGCCAGCAGCTTGGAAGGGACCCAGTACTTC
CDR3aa: CASSLEGTQYF

j_gene: TRBJ2-1
len: 15
d_gene: -
v_gene: TRBV5-4
abundance: few
CDR3nt: TGTGCCAGCAGCTTGGACAGGGGAGGGATGAATGAGCAGTTCTTC
CDR3aa: CASSLDRGGMNEQFF

j_gene: TRBJ2-1
len: 15
d_gene: -
v_gene: TRBV5-1
abundance: once
CDR3nt: TGCGCCAGCAGTTTCGCCGGGACAACTTACAATGAGCAGTTCTTC
CDR3aa: CASSFAGTTYNEQFF

j_gene: TRBJ1-6
len: 16
d_gene: -
v_gene: TRBV27
abundance: few
CDR3nt: TGTGCCAGCAGTTTTACAGGGTTCGGCGCCTCTTCACCCCTCCACTTT
CDR3aa: CASSFTGFGASSPLHF

j_gene: TRBJ1-1
len: 15
d_gene: TRBD1
v_gene: TRBV7-8
abundance: few
CDR3nt: TGTGCCAGCAGCCCTCTTAACAGGGGAGGCACTGAAGCTTTCTTT
CDR3aa: CASSPLNRGGTEAFF

j_gene: TRBJ1-1
len: 13
d_gene: -
v_gene: TRBV18
abundance: -
CDR3nt: TGTGCCAGCTCAGACGCGGGGGACACTGAAGCTTTCTTT
CDR3aa: CASSDAGDTEAFF

j_gene: TRBJ1-1
len: 13
d_gene: -
v_gene: TRBV27
abundance: -
CDR3nt: TGTGCCAGCAGTAATCAGGGATACACTGAAGCTTTCTTT
CDR3aa: CASSNQGYTEAFF

j_gene: TRBJ2-7
len: 15
d_gene: TRBD2
v_gene: TRBV6-5
abundance: few
CDR3nt: TGTGCCAGCAGCCTGAGCGGGGACCCTTCCTACGAGCAGTACTTC
CDR3aa: CASSLSGDPSYEQYF

j_gene: TRBJ2-1
len: 12
d_gene: -
v_gene: TRBV2
abundance: -
CDR3nt: TGTGCCAGCAGTCTGGGGGGAAATGAGCAGTTCTTC
CDR3aa: CASSLGGNEQFF

j_gene: TRBJ1-1
len: 13
d_gene: -
v_gene: TRBV27
abundance: -
CDR3nt: TGTGCCAGCAGTTTCGTAGGGAGCACTGAAGCTTTCTTT
CDR3aa: CASSFVGSTEAFF

j_gene: TRBJ1-6
len: 15
d_gene: -
v_gene: TRBV5-1
abundance: few
CDR3nt: TGCGCCAGCAGCCAAGGGGACGGCTATAATTCACCCCTCCACTTT
CDR3aa: CASSQGDGYNSPLHF

j_gene: TRBJ1-4
len: 18
d_gene: -
v_gene: TRBV23-1
abundance: -
CDR3nt: TGCGCCAGCAGTCAATCTATGGCACAGGCCGCAACTAATGAAAAACTGTTTTTT
CDR3aa: CASSQSMAQAATNEKLFF